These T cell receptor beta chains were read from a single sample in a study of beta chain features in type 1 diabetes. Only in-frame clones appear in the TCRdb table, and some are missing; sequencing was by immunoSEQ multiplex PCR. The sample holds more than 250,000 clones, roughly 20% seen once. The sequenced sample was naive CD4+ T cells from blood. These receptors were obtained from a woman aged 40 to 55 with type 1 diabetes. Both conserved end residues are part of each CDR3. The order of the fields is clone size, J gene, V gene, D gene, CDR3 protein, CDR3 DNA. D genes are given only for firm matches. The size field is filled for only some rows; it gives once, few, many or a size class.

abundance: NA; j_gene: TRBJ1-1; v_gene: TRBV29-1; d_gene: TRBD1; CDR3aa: CSGIRDRGNTEAFF; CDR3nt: TGCAGCGGTATCCGGGACAGGGGGAACACTGAAGCTTTCTTT
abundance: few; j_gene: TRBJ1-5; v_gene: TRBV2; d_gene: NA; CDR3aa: CACTGHEGGQPQHF; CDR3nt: TGTGCCTGTACGGGACATGAAGGCGGTCAGCCCCAGCATTTT
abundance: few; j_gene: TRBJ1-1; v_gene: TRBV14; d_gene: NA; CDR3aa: CASSPRTENTEAFF; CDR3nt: TGTGCCAGCAGCCCAAGAACAGAGAACACTGAAGCTTTCTTT
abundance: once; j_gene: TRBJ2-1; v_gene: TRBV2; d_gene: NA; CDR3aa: CASRLTSSPGYEQFF; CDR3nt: TGTGCCAGCAGGCTCACTAGCTCCCCAGGGTATGAGCAGTTCTTC
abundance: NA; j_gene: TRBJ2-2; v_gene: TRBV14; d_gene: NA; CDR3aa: CASSLLTKNTGELFF; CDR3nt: TGTGCCAGCAGTCTTCTGACAAAGAACACCGGGGAGCTGTTTTTT
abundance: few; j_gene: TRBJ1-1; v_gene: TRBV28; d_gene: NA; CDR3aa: CASSSIFWPGNTEAFF; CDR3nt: TGTGCCAGCAGTAGTATATTTTGGCCGGGGAACACTGAAGCTTTCTTT
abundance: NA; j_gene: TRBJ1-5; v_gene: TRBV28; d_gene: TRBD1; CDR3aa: CASSSGTGIGEPQHF; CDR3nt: TGTGCCAGCAGTTCCGGGACAGGGATTGGGGAGCCCCAGCATTTT
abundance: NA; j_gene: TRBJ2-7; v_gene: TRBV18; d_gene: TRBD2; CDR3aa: CASSPPGRGSSYEQYF; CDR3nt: TGTGCCAGCTCACCACCGGGGCGGGGGAGCTCCTACGAGCAGTACTTC
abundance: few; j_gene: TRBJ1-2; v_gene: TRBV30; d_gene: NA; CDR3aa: CACPGQTYGYTF; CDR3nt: TGTGCCTGCCCCGGACAGACCTATGGCTACACCTTC
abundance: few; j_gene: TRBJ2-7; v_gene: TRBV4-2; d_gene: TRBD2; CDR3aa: CASSQDVTSGVYEQYF; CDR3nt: TGTGCCAGCAGCCAAGATGTGACTAGCGGGGTCTACGAGCAGTACTTC
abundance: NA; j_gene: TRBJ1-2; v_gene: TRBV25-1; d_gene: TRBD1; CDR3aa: CASSDLTGVGGYTF; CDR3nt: TGTGCCAGCAGTGATTTGACAGGGGTTGGTGGCTACACCTTC
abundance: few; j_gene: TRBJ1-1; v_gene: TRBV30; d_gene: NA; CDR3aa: CAWRGGEAFF; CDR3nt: TGTGCCTGGAGGGGAGGCGAAGCTTTCTTT
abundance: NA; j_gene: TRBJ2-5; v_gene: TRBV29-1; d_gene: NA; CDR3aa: CSVEPPQETQYF; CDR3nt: TGCAGCGTTGAACCTCCTCAAGAGACCCAGTACTTC
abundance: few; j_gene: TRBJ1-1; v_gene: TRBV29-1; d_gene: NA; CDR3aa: CSASLQGETEAFF; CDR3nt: TGCAGCGCCTCCTTACAGGGTGAGACTGAAGCTTTCTTT
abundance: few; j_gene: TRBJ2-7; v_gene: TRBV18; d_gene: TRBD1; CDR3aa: CASSPAGTAYEQYF; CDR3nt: TGTGCCAGCTCACCGGCCGGGACAGCCTACGAGCAGTACTTC
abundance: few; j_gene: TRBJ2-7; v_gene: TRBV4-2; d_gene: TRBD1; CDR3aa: CASSQDSGQGRSYEQYF; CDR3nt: TGTGCCAGCAGCCAAGATTCGGGACAGGGACGCTCCTACGAGCAGTACTTC
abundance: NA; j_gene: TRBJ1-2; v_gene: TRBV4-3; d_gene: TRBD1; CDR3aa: CASSQDHPGGLGYTF; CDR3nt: TGCGCCAGCAGCCAAGATCACCCAGGGGGCCTCGGCTACACCTTC
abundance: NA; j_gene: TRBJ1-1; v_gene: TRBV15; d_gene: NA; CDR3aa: CATSRVRVGGTEAFF; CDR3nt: TGTGCCACCAGCAGAGTGAGGGTCGGCGGCACTGAAGCTTTCTTT
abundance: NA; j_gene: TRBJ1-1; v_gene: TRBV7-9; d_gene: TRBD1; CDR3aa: CASSSPGTGGAFEAFF; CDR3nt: TGTGCCAGCAGCTCTCCCGGGACAGGGGGCGCGTTTGAAGCTTTCTTT
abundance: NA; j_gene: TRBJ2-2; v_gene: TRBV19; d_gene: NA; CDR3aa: CASSIRYTGELFF; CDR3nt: TGTGCCAGTAGTATCCGGTACACCGGGGAGCTGTTTTTT
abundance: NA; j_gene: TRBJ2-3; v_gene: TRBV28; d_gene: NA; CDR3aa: CASSYGPFTDTQYF; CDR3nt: TGTGCCAGCAGCTATGGGCCTTTCACAGATACGCAGTATTTT
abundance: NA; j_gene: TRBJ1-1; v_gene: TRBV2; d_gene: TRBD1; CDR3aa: CASSTRGRTEAFF; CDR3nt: TGTGCCAGCAGTACCAGGGGGCGGACTGAAGCTTTCTTT
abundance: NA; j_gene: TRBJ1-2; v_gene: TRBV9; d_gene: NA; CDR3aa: CASSVATGGIDYGYTF; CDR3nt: TGTGCCAGCAGCGTAGCTACGGGGGGGATCGACTATGGCTACACCTTC
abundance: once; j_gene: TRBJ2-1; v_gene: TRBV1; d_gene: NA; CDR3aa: CTSSQDKAGGNEQFF; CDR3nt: TGCACCAGCAGCCAAGATAAAGCGGGAGGGAATGAGCAGTTCTTC
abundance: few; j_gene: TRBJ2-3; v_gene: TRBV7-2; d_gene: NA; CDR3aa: CASSLVGAGGTDTQYF; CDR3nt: TGTGCCAGCAGCTTAGTGGGGGCGGGAGGCACAGATACGCAGTATTTT
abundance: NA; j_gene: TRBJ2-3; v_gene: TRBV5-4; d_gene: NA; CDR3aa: CASSLVVSGTDTQYF; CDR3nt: TGTGCCAGCAGCTTGGTAGTTAGCGGCACAGATACGCAGTATTTT
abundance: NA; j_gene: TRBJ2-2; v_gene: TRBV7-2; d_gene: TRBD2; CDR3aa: CASSPQAGGNTGELFF; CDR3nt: TGTGCCAGCAGCCCACAAGCGGGAGGAAACACCGGGGAGCTGTTTTTT
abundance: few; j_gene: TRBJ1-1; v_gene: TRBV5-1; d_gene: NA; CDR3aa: CASSFGTRTEAFF; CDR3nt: TGCGCCAGCAGCTTTGGGACTAGGACTGAAGCTTTCTTT
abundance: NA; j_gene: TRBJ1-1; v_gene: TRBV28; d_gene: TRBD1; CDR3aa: CASMPRDRAITEAFF; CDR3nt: TGTGCCAGCATGCCCCGGGACAGGGCTATCACTGAAGCTTTCTTT
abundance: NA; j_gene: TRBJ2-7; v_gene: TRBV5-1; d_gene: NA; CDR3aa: CASSLEGGTYEQYF; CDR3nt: TGCGCCAGCAGCTTGGAGGGGGGGACCTACGAGCAGTACTTC
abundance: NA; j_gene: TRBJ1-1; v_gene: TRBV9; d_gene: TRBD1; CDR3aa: CASSGDRLNTEAFF; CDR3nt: TGTGCCAGCAGCGGGGACAGGTTGAACACTGAAGCTTTCTTT
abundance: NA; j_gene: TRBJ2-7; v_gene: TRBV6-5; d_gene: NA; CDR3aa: CASSYSPGVDEQYF; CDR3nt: TGTGCCAGCAGTTACTCGCCAGGGGTGGACGAGCAGTACTTC
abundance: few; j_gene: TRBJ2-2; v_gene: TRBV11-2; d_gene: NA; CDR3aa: CASSLDSYTGELFF; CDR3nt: TGTGCCAGCAGCTTAGACTCCTACACCGGGGAGCTGTTTTTT
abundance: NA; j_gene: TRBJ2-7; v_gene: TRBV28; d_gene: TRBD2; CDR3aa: CASSSGLANSYEQYF; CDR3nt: TGTGCCAGCAGTTCCGGACTAGCAAACTCTTACGAGCAGTACTTC
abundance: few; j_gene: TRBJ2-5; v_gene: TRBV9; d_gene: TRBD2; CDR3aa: CASSPGGETQYF; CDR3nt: TGTGCCAGCAGCCCCGGGGGGGAGACCCAGTACTTC
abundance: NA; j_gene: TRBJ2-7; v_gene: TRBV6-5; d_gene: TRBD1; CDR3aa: CASSGTGLGEQYF; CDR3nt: TGTGCCAGCAGTGGGACAGGGCTGGGCGAGCAGTACTTC
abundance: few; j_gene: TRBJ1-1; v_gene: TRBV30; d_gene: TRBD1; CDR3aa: CAWSPGQGFGAFF; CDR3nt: TGTGCCTGGAGTCCGGGACAGGGATTCGGAGCTTTCTTT
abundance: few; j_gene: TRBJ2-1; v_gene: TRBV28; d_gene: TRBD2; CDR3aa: CASSLIRTSGKDEQFF; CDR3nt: TGTGCCAGCAGTTTAATCCGGACTAGCGGGAAGGATGAGCAGTTCTTC
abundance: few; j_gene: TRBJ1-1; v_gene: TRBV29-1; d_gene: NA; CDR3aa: CSVTRAVNTEAFF; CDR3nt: TGCAGCGTTACCAGGGCGGTGAACACTGAAGCTTTCTTT
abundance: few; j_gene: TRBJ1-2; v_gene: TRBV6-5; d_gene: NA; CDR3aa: CATIQEHGYTF; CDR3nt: TGTGCCACCATCCAGGAACATGGCTACACCTTC
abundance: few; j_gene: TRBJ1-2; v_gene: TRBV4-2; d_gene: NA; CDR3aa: CASSQPSTGEGGYTF; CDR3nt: TGTGCCAGCAGCCAACCCTCGACAGGAGAAGGCGGCTACACCTTC
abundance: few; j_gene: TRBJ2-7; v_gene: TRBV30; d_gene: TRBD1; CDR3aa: CAWSPLGTGTYEQYF; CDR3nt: TGTGCCTGGAGTCCGCTGGGGACAGGGACCTACGAGCAGTACTTC
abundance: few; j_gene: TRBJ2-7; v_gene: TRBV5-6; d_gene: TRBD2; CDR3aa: CASSVGRAHEQYF; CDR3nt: TGTGCCAGCAGCGTCGGGAGGGCCCACGAGCAGTACTTC
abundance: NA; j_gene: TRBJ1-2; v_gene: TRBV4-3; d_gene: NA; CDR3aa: CASSQNQGLNYGYTF; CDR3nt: TGCGCCAGCAGCCAAAATCAGGGTCTTAACTATGGCTACACCTTC
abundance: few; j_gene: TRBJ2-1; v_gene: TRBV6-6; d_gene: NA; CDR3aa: CASSYHSDNEQFF; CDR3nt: TGTGCCAGCAGTTACCACAGTGACAATGAGCAGTTCTTC
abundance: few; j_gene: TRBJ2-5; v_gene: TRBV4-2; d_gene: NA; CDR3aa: CASSQSLSETQYF; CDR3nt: TGTGCCAGCAGCCAATCGTTGTCGGAGACCCAGTACTTC
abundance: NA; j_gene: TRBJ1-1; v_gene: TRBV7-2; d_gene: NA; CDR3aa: CASSQAPRNTEAFF; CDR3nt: TGTGCCAGCAGCCAAGCCCCAAGAAACACTGAAGCTTTCTTT
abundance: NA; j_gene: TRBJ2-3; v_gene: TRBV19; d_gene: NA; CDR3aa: CASSISQYSTDTQYF; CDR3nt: TGTGCCAGTAGTATAAGTCAGTATAGCACAGATACGCAGTATTTT
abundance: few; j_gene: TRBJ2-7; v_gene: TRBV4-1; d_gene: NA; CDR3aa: CASSHGKSGSLEQYF; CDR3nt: TGCGCCAGCAGCCACGGTAAAAGCGGTTCCCTGGAGCAGTACTTC
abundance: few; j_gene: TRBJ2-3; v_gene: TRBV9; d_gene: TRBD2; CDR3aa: CASSSSAGGTDTQYF; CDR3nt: TGTGCCAGCAGCTCATCAGCGGGGGGCACAGATACGCAGTATTTT
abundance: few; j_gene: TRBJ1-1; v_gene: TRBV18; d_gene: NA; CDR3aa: CASSPTGGTNTEAFF; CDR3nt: TGTGCCAGCTCACCCACTGGGGGGACGAACACTGAAGCTTTCTTT